This is a list of T cell receptor beta chains from one sample in a study of Graves' ophthalmopathy and Graves' hyperthyroidism. Each CDR3 protein is one row after TCRdb ran MiXCR on the multiplex PCR reads. The sample includes almost 750,000 distinct CDR3 sequences, around 40% of them seen just once. Specimen: peripheral blood. Source of these receptors: an adult man with Graves' ophthalmopathy. The CDR3 runs from the conserved cysteine through the conserved F or W. A D gene is named only where the DNA matches it firmly. Size is omitted from some rows. Given values are once, few, many or a class for expanded clones.

size,V,D,J,DNA,CDR3
NA,TRBV5-4,TRBD1,TRBJ1-1,TGTGCCAGCAGCGGGATACGACAGGGCAACACTGAAGCTTTCTTT,CASSGIRQGNTEAFF
many,TRBV9,TRBD2,TRBJ2-5,TGTGCCAGCAGCGCCGGGAGGGCCAGAGAGACCCAGTACTTC,CASSAGRARETQYF
few,TRBV6-4,NA,TRBJ2-7,TGTGCCAGCAGTGACACTGCGACCTACGAGCAGTACTTC,CASSDTATYEQYF
NA,TRBV10-3,NA,TRBJ1-6,TGTGCCATCTTTGACCCGATTGATAATTCACCCCTCCACTTT,CAIFDPIDNSPLHF
NA,TRBV25-1,NA,TRBJ1-4,TGTGCCAGCAGACCCGGGGCAGGTGACGAAAAACTGTTTTTT,CASRPGAGDEKLFF
many,TRBV7-3,TRBD2,TRBJ2-2,TGTGCCAGCAGCCCAGGTCACGGGGGGAGGACCACCGGGGAGCTGTTTTTT,CASSPGHGGRTTGELFF
NA,TRBV9,NA,TRBJ2-5,TGTGCCAGCAGCGTAGGTTTGGGCTGTGAGACCCAGTACTTC,CASSVGLGCETQYF
NA,TRBV29-1,NA,TRBJ2-7,TGCAGCTTCAGCCAGGGGTTTGCCTACGAGCAGTACTTC,CSFSQGFAYEQYF
few,TRBV10-3,NA,TRBJ1-6,TGTGCCAGCGTTTTGTCCAGGCCCCACAATTCACCCCTCCACTTT,CASVLSRPHNSPLHF
NA,TRBV10-2,TRBD2,TRBJ2-7,TGCGCCAGCTGTGAGTCGGGAGGAGTCAACTCCTACGAGCAGTACTTC,CASCESGGVNSYEQYF
NA,TRBV25-1,TRBD1,TRBJ2-2,TGTGCCAGCAGATTCGACAGGGGGCGATCCGGGGAGCTGTTTTTT,CASRFDRGRSGELFF
NA,TRBV10-3,NA,TRBJ2-7,TGTGCCAGCAGTGAGTGGGGGAGGAACTCCTACGAGCAGTACTTC,CASSEWGRNSYEQYF
NA,TRBV7-9,TRBD1,TRBJ1-2,TGTGCCAGCAGCGCCAGATTCTCAGGGGGAACAGGAAATGGCTACACCTTC,CASSARFSGGTGNGYTF
NA,TRBV10-3,TRBD1,TRBJ2-7,TGTGCCAGCACCTCGGACAGGGGGAGAAACGAGCAGTACTTC,CASTSDRGRNEQYF
NA,TRBV6-1,TRBD1,TRBJ2-5,TGTGCCAGCAATACGGACAGGGGAGGGACCCAGTACTTC,CASNTDRGGTQYF
many,TRBV6-6,NA,TRBJ1-1,TGTGCCAGCAGTTCCCGGGGGACTGAAGCTTTCTTT,CASSSRGTEAFF
NA,TRBV13,TRBD1,TRBJ2-6,TGTGCCAGCAGCCCACTGGGGACAGGGGGTCCCTACGTCCTGACTTTC,CASSPLGTGGPYVLTF
few,TRBV7-9,NA,TRBJ2-2,TGTGCCTGGAGTGTCACCGGGGAGCTGTTTTTT,CAWSVTGELFF
many,TRBV29-1,NA,TRBJ1-1,TGCAGCGCCGCAGATGGTCGGACTGAAGCTTTCTTT,CSAADGRTEAFF
many,TRBV7-9,NA,TRBJ1-6,TGTGCCAGCAGCTTAAATTATAATTCACCCCTCCACTTT,CASSLNYNSPLHF
NA,TRBV10-3,NA,TRBJ2-5,TGTGCCATCAGTGCGCCGAGCCAGGGGCAAGAGACCCAGTACTTC,CAISAPSQGQETQYF
many,TRBV10-3,TRBD2,TRBJ2-7,TGTGCCATCAGTAGCGGGGAAGGATACGAGCAGTACTTC,CAISSGEGYEQYF
many,TRBV7-2,NA,TRBJ2-2,TGTGCCAGCAGCTTACAGAGTTCGACCCGTACCGGGGAGCTGTTTTTT,CASSLQSSTRTGELFF
many,TRBV7-2,NA,TRBJ2-7,TGTGCCAGCAGCGTGACGAGGGGGGAGCAGTACTTC,CASSVTRGEQYF
many,TRBV7-2,NA,TRBJ2-7,TGTGCCAGCAGCTCACCGGCCAGGGGAGGGAAGTCGGACAACTACGAGCAGTACTTC,CASSSPARGGKSDNYEQYF
few,TRBV5-1,NA,TRBJ2-7,TGCGCCAGCAGCTTAGCTAGTGGAAACTCCTACGAGCAGTACTTC,CASSLASGNSYEQYF
NA,TRBV29-1,NA,TRBJ1-1,TGCAGCGTCCCGGACGGGGAAGCTTTCTTT,CSVPDGEAFF
few,TRBV19,TRBD1,TRBJ2-7,TGTGCCAGTAGTATAGATCATCGGACAGGCCTCTCGGAGCAGTACTTC,CASSIDHRTGLSEQYF
NA,TRBV10-3,NA,TRBJ1-1,TGTGCCACCGCGGGAGGACGGGACGATATTGAAGCTTTCTTT,CATAGGRDDIEAFF
NA,TRBV7-9,TRBD1,TRBJ1-4,TGTGCCAGCAGCTTCACCGGACAGGGGAAACTGTTTTTT,CASSFTGQGKLFF
many,TRBV7-9,NA,TRBJ2-7,TGTGCCAGCAGGTCAGACTACGAGCAGTACTTC,CASRSDYEQYF
few,TRBV11-2,NA,TRBJ1-2,TGTGCCAGCAGCACCCGGGACGGCTACTATGGCTACACCTTC,CASSTRDGYYGYTF
NA,TRBV15,NA,TRBJ1-4,TGTGCCACCAGCAGAGGGGGAGGGGCTGGAAAACTGTTTTTT,CATSRGGGAGKLFF
many,TRBV29-1,NA,TRBJ2-7,TGCAGCGTCCGGAGGGGACAAGACTACGAGCAGTACTTC,CSVRRGQDYEQYF
NA,TRBV24-1,NA,TRBJ2-5,TGTGCCACCAGTTTGACAGGGAGGGAGACCCAGTACTTC,CATSLTGRETQYF
few,TRBV20-1,NA,TRBJ2-5,TGCAGTGCCAGAGCAGAGGGAAAGACCCAGTACTTC,CSARAEGKTQYF
NA,TRBV29-1,NA,TRBJ2-7,TGTGCCTGGAGTGTGGGACTGGGGGACTACGAGCAGTACTTC,CAWSVGLGDYEQYF
few,TRBV2,TRBD1,TRBJ2-7,TGTGCCAGCAGGGTGGGACAGGGGCAGGGGAGCGAGCAGTACTTC,CASRVGQGQGSEQYF
many,TRBV9,NA,TRBJ1-1,TGTGCCAGCAGCGTAGGGTCCCGCGTCGGCACTGAAGCTTTCTTT,CASSVGSRVGTEAFF
NA,TRBV7-2,TRBD1,TRBJ1-1,TGTGCCAGCAGCTTTTCGACAGGGGGGAACACTGAAGCTTTCTTT,CASSFSTGGNTEAFF
NA,TRBV25-1,TRBD1,TRBJ1-2,TGTGCCAGCACTGGGACAGGGGGCGACTATGGCTACACCTTC,CASTGTGGDYGYTF
many,TRBV29-1,NA,TRBJ1-3,TGCAGCGTTGAAGATCGAACGGATCCCAGCTCTGGAAACACCATATATTTT,CSVEDRTDPSSGNTIYF
NA,TRBV19,TRBD1,TRBJ2-7,TGTGCCAGTAGCCCGGGACAGGCGAACGAGCAGTACTTC,CASSPGQANEQYF
few,TRBV7-9,NA,TRBJ2-7,TGTGCCAGCAGCTTAGGACAGCTACAGAGCTCCTACGAGCAGTACTTC,CASSLGQLQSSYEQYF
NA,TRBV19,NA,TRBJ1-2,TGTGCCAGTAGTGCCCGGCCCCAGGGAGGGGGATACGGCTACACCTTC,CASSARPQGGGYGYTF
NA,TRBV15,TRBD1,TRBJ1-2,TGTGCCACCAGCATATACAGGGGGTACTATGGCTACACCTTC,CATSIYRGYYGYTF
few,TRBV6-4,NA,TRBJ2-5,TGTGCCAGCAGGGAGGGGCCCCGGAGTGAGGAGACCCAGTACTTC,CASREGPRSEETQYF
NA,TRBV5-5,NA,TRBJ2-7,TGTGCCAGCAGCTTGCAGGGAGAACGATACGAGCAGTACTTC,CASSLQGERYEQYF
NA,TRBV2,TRBD2,TRBJ2-3,TGTGCCATCAGGGCCGGGAGGGGTTTCACAGATACGCAGTATTTT,CAIRAGRGFTDTQYF
few,TRBV5-1,TRBD1,TRBJ1-5,TGCGCCAGCAGCCCGTCGGGACAGCGGAATCAGCCCCAGCATTTT,CASSPSGQRNQPQHF
many,TRBV4-1,NA,TRBJ1-6,TGCGCCAGCAGCCAAGCTCGGGATTCACCCCTCCACTTT,CASSQARDSPLHF
NA,TRBV10-3,NA,TRBJ2-7,TGTGCCAGCAGTTACTCTCAGGGAAGGAATTACGAGCAGTACTTC,CASSYSQGRNYEQYF
NA,TRBV20-1,NA,TRBJ1-2,TGCAGTGCTAGTGATCGAGGGGGAAGCGGCTACACCTTC,CSASDRGGSGYTF
NA,TRBV4-2,NA,TRBJ1-1,TGTGCCAGCAGCCAACGGGTCTTCATGAACACTGAAGCTTTCTTT,CASSQRVFMNTEAFF
NA,TRBV2,TRBD1,TRBJ1-6,TGTGCCAGCAGTTCGGGACAGGGGATGTATTCACCCCTCCACTTT,CASSSGQGMYSPLHF
few,TRBV2,NA,TRBJ2-7,TGTGCCAGCAGCTTCGCAGGGAGTAGCCACGAGCAGTACTTC,CASSFAGSSHEQYF
many,TRBV10-3,NA,TRBJ2-5,TGTGCCACCCTAAAGCAGGGTAAATGGGAGACCCAGTACTTC,CATLKQGKWETQYF
NA,TRBV7-9,TRBD1,TRBJ1-1,TGTGCCAGCAGCTTTGAGGGGGCAGAGGACACTGAACCTTTCTTT,CASSFEGAEDTEPFF